This T cell receptor beta chain is drawn from a study of blood T cell repertoires in COVID-19 (dated by TCRdb to the early 2020s). As for the study more broadly: Samples covering the acute and convalescent phases of COVID-19 were provided by collaborators in the United States, Italy and Spain. The prospective study material was composed of cDNA or gDNA derived from T cells, B-cell-depleted T cells, or PBMCs. The dataset comprised deeply sampled blood TCRbeta repertoires from subjects exposed to, actively infected with, or recovered from COVID-19. The repertoires were released in a freely available public database meant as a resource for research on the immune response to SARS-CoV-2. The samples were drawn from two sources: the first 160 participants of the ongoing ImmuneRACE study, and 950 to 1,500 subjects contributed by 6 global collaborators. A de-identified subject ID, COVID-19 status, age in years and sex were almost always included in the sample metadata. Where HLA class I and class II types were available, the types were taken from metadata supplied by the sample provider, not from assay-based typing. Study-wide conclusions, independent of this receptor: Clinical and demographic metadata were provided uncurated, with the amount varying by source and participant.

CDR1 and CDR2 are drawn from the germline V gene (reference sequence): SEHNR, FQNEAQ. V is pared back by 3 bases and J by 2 bases, with 10 bases lying between the germline termini. From its cysteine to its phenylalanine, the CDR3 spans 14 amino acids. Just CDR3 DNA is preserved here, 42 bases in frame from base 1. Comment on this clone: The target of this receptor is not known. The input lacks base qualities; no much larger clone sits a single base away.

TCRbeta CDR3 regions were amplified from genomic DNA by means of the immunoSEQ Assay, a bias-controlled multiplex PCR. The original pipeline was this. The number of nucleated cells in each sample was estimated by amplification of reference gene primers within the assay. To quantify the absolute abundance of each unique TCRbeta CDR3 rearrangement, sequence reads were collapsed and filtered. For each sample, productive Simpson clonality was calculated as the square root of Simpson's diversity index across productive rearrangements. TCRdb carries this immuneACCESS record with in-frame sequences only. Its versions omit some clonotypes, under half of them owing to an unresolved V gene in the studies checked, with the rest unexplained. The V and J calls and the clone size are those of that table, but D and trimming were determined from the DNA. The sample table holds 210,000 or so clones, of which roughly 90% were seen once. The top ten clonotypes cover roughly 2.6% of the sample.

Whole blood was collected in K2EDTA tubes by collaborating institutions according to the institutions' own protocols. For TCRbeta analysis, collaborator samples were shipped as frozen whole blood, as isolated PBMCs, or as DNA extracted from either sample type. Recombination linked TRBV7-9 to TRBJ2-5, with TRBD1 tentatively as D gene (5 bases match). The sequencing sample was made of peripheral blood. This receptor was identified in a woman aged 60-75 years with acute or convalescent COVID-19. The DNA sequence follows: TGTGCCAGCAGCTTTGGCCAGGGACAAGAGACCCAGTACTTC. Its protein is CASSFGQGQETQYF.